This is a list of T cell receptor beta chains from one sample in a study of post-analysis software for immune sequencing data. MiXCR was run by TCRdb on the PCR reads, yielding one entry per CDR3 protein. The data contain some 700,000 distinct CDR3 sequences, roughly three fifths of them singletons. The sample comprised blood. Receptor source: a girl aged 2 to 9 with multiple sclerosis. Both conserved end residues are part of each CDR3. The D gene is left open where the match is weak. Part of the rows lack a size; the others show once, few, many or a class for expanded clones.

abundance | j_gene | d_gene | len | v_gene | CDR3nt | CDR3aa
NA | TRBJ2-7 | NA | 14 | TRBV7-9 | TGTGCCAGCAGCTTAGGGCAGGGGAGGCCCGAGCAGTACTTC | CASSLGQGRPEQYF
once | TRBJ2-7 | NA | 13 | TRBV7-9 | TGTGCCAGCAGCCCTCGATCGGACTACGAGCAGTACTTC | CASSPRSDYEQYF
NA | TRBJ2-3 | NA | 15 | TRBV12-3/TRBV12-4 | TGTGCCAGCAGTTTAATCACGGGGTCCACAGATACGCAGTATTTT | CASSLITGSTDTQYF
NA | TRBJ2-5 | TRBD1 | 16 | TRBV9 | TGTGCCAGCAGCGGGGGACAGGCCCATATCCAAGAGACCCAGTACTTC | CASSGGQAHIQETQYF
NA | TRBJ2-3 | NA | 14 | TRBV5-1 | TGCGCCAGCAGCTGGACCCAAGATGCAGATACGCAGTATTTT | CASSWTQDADTQYF
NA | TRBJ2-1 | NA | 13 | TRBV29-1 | TGCAGCGTTACCGGGACCTCCGTGGAAGAGCAGTTCTTC | CSVTGTSVEEQFF
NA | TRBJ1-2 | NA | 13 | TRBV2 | TGTGCCAGCAGGGACGGTAGGGCCAGTGGCTACACCTTC | CASRDGRASGYTF
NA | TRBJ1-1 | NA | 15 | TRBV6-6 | TGTGCCAGCAGTTACTCCGGGACATCGAACACTGAAGCTTTCTTT | CASSYSGTSNTEAFF
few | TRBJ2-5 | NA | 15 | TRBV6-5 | TGTGCCAGCAGTTACGTCGCCAGACTGGAAGAGACCCAGTACTTC | CASSYVARLEETQYF
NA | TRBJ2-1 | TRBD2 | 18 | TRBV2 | TGTGCCAGCAGTGGAGCGGTCCTAGCGGGAGGGCCGTACGATGAGCAGTTCTTC | CASSGAVLAGGPYDEQFF
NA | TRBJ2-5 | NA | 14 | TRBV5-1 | TGCGCCAGCAGCGCGGACGGATCCGAAGAGACCCAGTACTTC | CASSADGSEETQYF
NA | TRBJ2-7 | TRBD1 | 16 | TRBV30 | TGTGTCTGGAGTGCCCCTGGACAGGGATCGGGGTACGAGCAGTACTTC | CVWSAPGQGSGYEQYF
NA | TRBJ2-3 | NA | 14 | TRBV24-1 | TGTGCCACCAGTGATCGTGGGGACGTGAATACGCAGTATTTT | CATSDRGDVNTQYF
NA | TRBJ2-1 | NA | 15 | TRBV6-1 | TGTGCCAGCAGTCCCCCGAGCGGGTACTACAATGAGCAGTTCTTC | CASSPPSGYYNEQFF
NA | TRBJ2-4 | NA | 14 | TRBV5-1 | TGTGCCAGCAGTTTATCTGGTGCCAAAAACATTCAGTACTTC | CASSLSGAKNIQYF
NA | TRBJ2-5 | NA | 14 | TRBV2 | TGTGCCAGCAGCGGATCCGGGTCCTCGGGCTTGCAGTACTTC | CASSGSGSSGLQYF
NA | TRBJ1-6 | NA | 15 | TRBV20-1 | TGCAGTGCTAGAGATCGGGTCAGGAATAATTCACCCCTCCACTTT | CSARDRVRNNSPLHF
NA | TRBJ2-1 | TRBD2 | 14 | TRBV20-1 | TGCAGTGCCCTCGGGACTAGCGGGAACAATGAGCAGTTCTTC | CSALGTSGNNEQFF
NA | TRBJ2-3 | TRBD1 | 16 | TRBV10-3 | TGTGCCATCAGTGCCTCAGGGGACAGGGCCCCAGATACGCAGTATTTT | CAISASGDRAPDTQYF
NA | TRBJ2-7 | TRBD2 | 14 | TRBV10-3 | TGTGCCATCGGGGAACCGGGACTACCGTCCGAGCAGTACTTC | CAIGEPGLPSEQYF
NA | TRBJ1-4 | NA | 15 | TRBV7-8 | TGTGCCAGCAGCTTAGCTCCCCGCCAGGGGGAAAAACTGTTTTTT | CASSLAPRQGEKLFF
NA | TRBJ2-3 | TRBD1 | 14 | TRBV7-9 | TGTGCCAGGACGACAGGGACAGGCACAGATACGCAGTATTTT | CARTTGTGTDTQYF
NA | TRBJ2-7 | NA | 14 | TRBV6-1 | TGTGCCAGCAGTGAACGGAGAGGAGCCTACGAGCAGTACTTC | CASSERRGAYEQYF
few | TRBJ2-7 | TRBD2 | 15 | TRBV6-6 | TGTGCCAGCAGTGACGTATCTAGCGGAAATTACGAGCAGTACTTC | CASSDVSSGNYEQYF
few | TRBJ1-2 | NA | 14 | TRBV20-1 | TGCAGTGCTAGAGATTATCGGGAGAACTATGGCTACACCTTC | CSARDYRENYGYTF
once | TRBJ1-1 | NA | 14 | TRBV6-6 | TGTGCCAGCAGTTATACTCAAGGTTACACTGAAGCTTTCTTT | CASSYTQGYTEAFF
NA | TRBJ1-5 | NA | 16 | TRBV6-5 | TGTGCCAGCAGTTACGCAGGGGTTGGTAGCAATCAGCCCCAGCATTTT | CASSYAGVGSNQPQHF
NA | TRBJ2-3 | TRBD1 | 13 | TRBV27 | TGTGCCAGCAGTGGGACAGGGGAGGATACGCAGTATTTT | CASSGTGEDTQYF
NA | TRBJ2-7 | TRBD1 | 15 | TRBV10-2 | TGCGCCAGCAGTGAGCCGGGACAGGGTCTCGACGAGCAGTACTTC | CASSEPGQGLDEQYF